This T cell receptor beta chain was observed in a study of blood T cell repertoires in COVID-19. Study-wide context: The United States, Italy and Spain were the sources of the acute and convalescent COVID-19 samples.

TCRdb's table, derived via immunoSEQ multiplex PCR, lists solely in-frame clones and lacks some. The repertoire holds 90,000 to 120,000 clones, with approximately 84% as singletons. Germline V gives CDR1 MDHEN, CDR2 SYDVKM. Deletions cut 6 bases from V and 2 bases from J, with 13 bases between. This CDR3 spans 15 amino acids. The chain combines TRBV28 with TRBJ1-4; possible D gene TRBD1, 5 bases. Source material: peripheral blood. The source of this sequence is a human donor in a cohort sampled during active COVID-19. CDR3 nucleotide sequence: TGTGCCAGCAGCGCATCAGGGTCGACTAATGAAAAACTGTTTTTT. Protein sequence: CASSASGSTNEKLFF.